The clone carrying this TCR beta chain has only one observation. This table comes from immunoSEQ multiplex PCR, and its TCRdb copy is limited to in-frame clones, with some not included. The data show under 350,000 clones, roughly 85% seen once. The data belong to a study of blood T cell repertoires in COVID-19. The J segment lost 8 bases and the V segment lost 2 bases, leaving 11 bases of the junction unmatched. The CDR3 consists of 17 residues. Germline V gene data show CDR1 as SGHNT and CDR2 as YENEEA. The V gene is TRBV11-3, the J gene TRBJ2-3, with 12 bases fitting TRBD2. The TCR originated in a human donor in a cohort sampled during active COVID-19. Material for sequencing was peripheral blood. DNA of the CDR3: TGTGCCAGCAGCTTACTCAGGACTAGCGGGGAGGGCGGTACGCAGTATTTT. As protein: CASSLLRTSGEGGTQYF.